The clone carrying this T cell receptor beta chain was detected many times. The sample originates from a study of human T cells and chemical hapten exposure. TCRdb re-called the RACE reads through MiXCR, storing one row per CDR3 protein. The table has about 89,000 distinct CDR3 sequences, roughly 13% seen once. The time point denotes: patch test 3, about 24 weeks after DPC sensitization. Indicated treatment: therapeutic diphenylcyclopropenone sensitization with weekly scalp DPC. The material sequenced was whole blood, taken in connection with sensitization to the hapten diphenylcyclopropenone (DPC). The sequence was collected from a woman between 45 and 60 years old with alopecia areata. Some clones in this sample may be carry-over from other donors' samples.

The CDR3: CASSTSGGPIETQYF. CDR3 coding DNA: TGTGCCAGCAGTACCTCGGGGGGGCCGATAGAGACCCAGTACTTC. The chain is built from TRBV6-5 and TRBJ2-5; TRBD2 agrees at 8 bases. Germline V gives CDR1 MNHEY, CDR2 SVGAGI. The CDR3 has 15 amino acids. V was clipped by 5 bases and J by 4 bases; unmatched bases: 9.